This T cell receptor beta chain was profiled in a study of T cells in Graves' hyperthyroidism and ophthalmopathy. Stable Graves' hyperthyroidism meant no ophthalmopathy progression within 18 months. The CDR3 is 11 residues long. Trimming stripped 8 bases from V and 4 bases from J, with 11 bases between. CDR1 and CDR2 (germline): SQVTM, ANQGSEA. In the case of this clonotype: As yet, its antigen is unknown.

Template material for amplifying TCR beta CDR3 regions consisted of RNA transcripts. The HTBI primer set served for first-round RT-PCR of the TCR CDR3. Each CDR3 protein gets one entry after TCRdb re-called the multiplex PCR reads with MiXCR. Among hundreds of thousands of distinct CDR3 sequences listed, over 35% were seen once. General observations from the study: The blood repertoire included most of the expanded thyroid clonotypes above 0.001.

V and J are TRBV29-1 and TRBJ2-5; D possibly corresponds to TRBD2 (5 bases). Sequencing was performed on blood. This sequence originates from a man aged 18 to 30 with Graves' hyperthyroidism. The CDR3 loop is CSLTGVETQYF. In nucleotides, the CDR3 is TGCAGCTTAACCGGGGTAGAGACCCAGTACTTC.